The T cell receptor beta chain under discussion was sequenced for a study of glioma-infiltrating T cells. TCR alpha and beta CDR3 regions were amplified from RNA using iRepertoire nested multiplex PCR. TCRdb recomputed calls from the multiplex PCR reads with MiXCR, one row per CDR3 protein. Here the sample spans about 130,000 distinct CDR3 sequences, roughly a quarter being singletons. Notes on this clonotype: What it recognizes is unknown. A much larger clone is a single base away; this may be a read error.

This CDR3 has 14 amino acids. Germline CDR1 and CDR2: DFQATT and SNEGSKA (reference sequence). Trimming took off 6 bases at V and 0 bases at J, with 14 bases between the two ends. Study-level results: Tissue and blood shared very few CDR3 sequences. Above-expected tissue-blood divergence occurred in all gliomas, most in low-grade ones.

The sample comprised glioma tissue, nonneoplastic brain tissue, or PBMCs (not recorded which). The chain is built from TRBV20-1 and TRBJ1-2, with D tentatively TRBD1 (5 bases). The sequence was obtained from a human donor with low-grade glioma or glioblastoma, undergoing nonglioma brain surgery, or in good health (not recorded which). This CDR3 is CSAKDRGTNYGYTF. CDR3 coding DNA: TGCAGTGCCAAAGATCGGGGGACTAACTATGGCTACACCTTC.